Each of the 21 T cell receptor beta chains below was sequenced from the same sample in a study of T cell responses to AZD1222 COVID-19 vaccine. The data were produced by immunoSEQ multiplex PCR, yet TCRdb's version contains in-frame clones alone and is incomplete. Counted here are over 85,000 clones, around nine tenths occurring once; the ten biggest clones make up about 12%. Material: peripheral blood, obtained on day 0 of AZD1222 vaccination. The receptors come from an adult in good health.

J is TRBJ1-5 and V is TRBV19; D is ambiguous. The CDR3 runs to 13 residues. The germline gives CDR1 LNHDA, CDR2 SQIVND (reference sequence). V was pared by 3 bases and J by 3 bases, with 6 bases between. The DNA for the CDR3 is TGTGCCAGTAGTATGGGAAACAATCAGCCCCAGCATTTT. Translation gives CASSMGNNQPQHF.

The genes are TRBV2 and TRBJ1-4, with D unresolved. The CDR3 covers 15 residues. Trimming left V 8 bases short and J 3 bases short, with 16 bases between. Looked up from germline, CDR1 is SNHLY and CDR2 is FYNNEI. The DNA of the CDR3 is TGTGCCAGCCGTTCGTCGGCGCAATCTAATGAAAAACTGTTTTTT. The encoded protein is CASRSSAQSNEKLFF.

As DNA, the CDR3 is TGTGCCTGGAGTGTACTGGCAGCAAATGAAAAACTGTTTTTT. Translation gives CAWSVLAANEKLFF. The chain joins TRBV30 to TRBJ1-4; the D is unclear. Germline CDR1 reads GTSNPN; CDR2 reads SVGIG (reference sequence). V lost 0 bases and J 5 bases, leaving 10 bases between the germline ends. This CDR3 is built from 14 residues.

V usage is TRBV30 and J usage is TRBJ1-3; weak D call: TRBD1 (5 bases). Germline CDR1 GTSNPN, CDR2 SVGIG (reference sequence). V dropped 1 base and J dropped 0 bases, with 10 bases sitting between them. This CDR3 comprises 15 residues. DNA for the CDR3: TGTGCCTGGAGTGCGGGACTTCCCTCTGGAAACACCATATATTTT. Its translation is CAWSAGLPSGNTIYF.

The CDR3: CASSQDAGTTGELFF. DNA of the CDR3: TGCGCCAGCAGCCAAGATGCCGGCACCACCGGGGAGCTGTTTTTT. The chain employs TRBV4-3 and TRBJ2-2; D unresolved. The CDR3 is made up of 15 amino acids. The germline CDR1 and CDR2 sequences are LGHNA and YSLEER. V dropped 0 bases and J dropped 4 bases, with 9 bases sitting between them.

The chain links TRBV7-6 to TRBJ2-5, with D tentatively TRBD2 (5 bases). Germline CDR1 is SGHVS and CDR2 is FNYEAQ. Trimming removed 1 base from V and 1 base from J, with 10 bases in between. CDR3 length: 15 residues. The DNA for the CDR3 is TGTGCCAGCAGCTTAGAGCCAGCGGCCCAAGAGACCCAGTACTTC. Protein: CASSLEPAAQETQYF.

The chain recombines TRBV2 with TRBJ2-7; D remains unclear. V lost 0 bases and J lost 3, with 15 bases in between. CDR1 and CDR2 (germline): SNHLY, FYNNEI. The CDR3 spans 16 residues. CDR3 sequence reads: CASSEATRTFSYEQYF. DNA for the CDR3: TGTGCCAGCAGTGAAGCCACCCGGACGTTTAGCTACGAGCAGTACTTC.

The rearrangement links TRBV19 to TRBJ2-3, with D perhaps TRBD2 (6 bases). The CDR3 contains 15 residues. Germline CDR1 LNHDA, CDR2 SQIVND (reference sequence). V lost 3 bases to trimming and J lost 2 bases, with 12 bases between them. The CDR3 loop is CASSMSGANTDTQYF. CDR3 DNA sequence: TGTGCCAGTAGTATGTCGGGAGCCAACACAGATACGCAGTATTTT.

The chain is built from TRBV2 and TRBJ2-7, with a weak D call TRBD1 (6 bases). The germline V gene has CDR1 SNHLY and CDR2 FYNNEI. Trimming left V 6 bases short and J 3 bases short, with 12 bases between. The CDR3 contains 13 residues. This CDR3 is CASRTEQGYEQYF. CDR3 coding DNA: TGTGCCAGCAGGACCGAACAGGGCTACGAGCAGTACTTC.

The rearrangement links TRBV28 to TRBJ2-3, with 13 bases identical to TRBD2. CDR3 length equals 16 residues. Per germline, CDR1 MDHEN and CDR2 SYDVKM. J gave up 4 bases and V 5 bases, and 6 bases lay outside the gene matches. The CDR3 DNA is TGTGCCAGCAGTCACCGGACTAGCGGGAGTGCAGATACGCAGTATTTT. It codes for CASSHRTSGSADTQYF.

This sequence joins TRBV5-4 and TRBJ1-2; D ambiguous. This CDR3 contains 15 residues. Trimming took off 4 bases at V and 1 base at J, with 14 bases between the two ends. Germline V lookup: CDR1 SGHNT, CDR2 YYREEE (reference sequence). The CDR3 here is CASSPDLPGNYGYTF. The DNA for the CDR3 is TGTGCCAGCAGCCCGGACTTACCCGGTAACTATGGCTACACCTTC.

This clone has just one count. The chain combines TRBV5-4 with TRBJ1-4; TRBD1 matches at 11 bases. V dropped 3 bases and J dropped 7; count of bases not matched to a gene: 8. This CDR3 has 16 amino acids. Germline V gene sequence: CDR1 SGHNT, CDR2 YYREEE (reference sequence). The CDR3 spells CASSSRTGGRGEKLFF. The CDR3 DNA is TGTGCCAGCAGCTCGAGGACAGGGGGCCGGGGTGAAAAACTGTTTTTT.

This chain joins TRBV4-3 and TRBJ2-7; D is unclear. CDR1 is LGHNA, CDR2 YSLEER, per germline. The CDR3 consists of 15 residues. With 0 bases removed from V and 7 bases from J, the gap between germline ends came to 16 bases. CDR3 nucleotide sequence: TGCGCCAGCAGCCAAGAAGGCCATGGCGAGAGGGAGCAGTACTTC. It specifies CASSQEGHGEREQYF.

The rearrangement links TRBV28 to TRBJ2-1; 7 bases line up with TRBD2. This CDR3 is 17 amino acids long. The germline CDR1 and CDR2 sequences are MDHEN and SYDVKM. V gave up 2 bases and J gave up 2 bases; unmatched junction bases: 9. The CDR3, as DNA: TGTGCCAGCAGTTTAGAATTTTACGGACTAGCCTACAATGAGCAGTTCTTC. As protein: CASSLEFYGLAYNEQFF.

The V and J genes are TRBV12-3 or TRBV12-4 and TRBJ1-2; D ambiguous. CDR3 size: 13 residues. Trimming removed 3 bases from V and 8 bases from J, with 13 bases in between. The CDR3 spells CASSFGRVVGYTF. CDR3 coding DNA: TGTGCCAGCAGTTTTGGGAGGGTCGTCGGCTACACCTTC.

This chain joins TRBV5-1 and TRBJ2-1, with TRBD2 matching 8 bases. Germline CDR1 SGHRS, CDR2 YFSETQ. Trimming cost V 0 bases and J 1 base; bases outside gene matches: 3. The CDR3 runs 16 residues. CDR3 loop: CASSLDLAGSYNEQFF. CDR3 sequence (DNA): TGCGCCAGCAGCTTGGACCTAGCGGGTTCCTACAATGAGCAGTTCTTC.

This clone was detected once. V and J are TRBV2 and TRBJ1-3; D gene unclear. V was pared by 4 bases and J by 4 bases, with 11 bases between. Germline V gives CDR1 SNHLY, CDR2 FYNNEI. The CDR3 loop spans 14 amino acids. CDR3 DNA: TGTGCCAGCAGTGCAATGAGTCTCGGAAACACCATATATTTT. Translated, it gives CASSAMSLGNTIYF.

The chain combines TRBV4-1 with TRBJ2-3; TRBD2 is a possible D gene (6 bases). The CDR3 sequence is 18 residues long. Germline V lookup: CDR1 MGHRA, CDR2 YSYEKL. Trimming left V 1 base short and J 3 bases short, with 20 bases between. The CDR3 is CASSQATVAVSGTDTQYF. CDR3 nucleotide sequence: TGCGCCAGCAGCCAAGCTACCGTAGCGGTCTCAGGGACAGATACGCAGTATTTT.

The genes are TRBV19 and TRBJ1-2; D unclear. The V and J ends lost 3 bases and 12 bases respectively, with 5 bases between them. The CDR3 has 9 amino acids. In germline, CDR1 is LNHDA, CDR2 SQIVND (reference sequence). The DNA for the CDR3 is TGTGCCAGTAGTATCCCCCACACCTTC. It is translated as CASSIPHTF.

The V call is TRBV7-2, the J call TRBJ2-5, with no clear D. The CDR3 contains 16 residues. V lost 2 bases, J lost 5 bases, and 18 bases lay in between. CDR1 and CDR2 (germline): SGHTA, FQGNSA. CDR3: CASSLILFGRSETQYF. DNA of the CDR3: TGTGCCAGCAGCTTAATCCTCTTCGGGCGTTCTGAGACCCAGTACTTC.

A single count supports this clone. This chain joins TRBV5-1 and TRBJ2-2; 11 bases are shared with TRBD1. V gave up 0 bases and J gave up 6 bases; unmatched junction bases: 4. Germline V lookup: CDR1 SGHRS, CDR2 YFSETQ. The CDR3 is made up of 16 amino acids. CDR3 protein: CASSLAGTGGAGELFF. CDR3 bases: TGCGCCAGCAGCTTGGCGGGGACAGGGGGTGCCGGGGAGCTGTTTTTT.